This T cell receptor beta chain appears in the sequencing data of a study of T cell clusters in autoimmune cytopenias. Overall study results and limits: Physiological T cell clusters of healthy donors were apparently absent in primary autoimmune cytopenia patients.

This clonotype is labeled large based on frequency. The target antigen is unknown. Germline loops: CDR1 DFQATT, CDR2 SNEGSKA (reference sequence). The CDR3 length is 15 residues. TRB rearrangements were amplified by touch-down multiplex PCR with mixed TRB-A/B primers. TCRdb re-called the multiplex PCR reads and gives one entry per CDR3 protein, without DNA. This specimen shows around 6,400 distinct CDR3 sequences; the ten leading clones hold under 30%. About 37,500 genome equivalents of blood DNA were amplified for TRB. V gene TRBV20-1 combines with J gene TRBJ2-3; TCRdb calls TRBD2, which cannot be checked without DNA. The receptor was isolated from a human donor with an autoimmune cytopenia or autoimmune hepatitis (not recorded which). Sequenced sample: peripheral blood. This chain's CDR3 is CSAEPLADFTDTQYF.